A selection of T cell receptor beta chains follows, all from one sample in a study of cytomegalovirus exposure and HLA in healthy donors. Here immunoSEQ multiplex PCR was the method, and the copy in TCRdb shows in-frame clones only, minus some. Of about 100,000 clones in the sample, 60% to 80% were seen once. Sequencing input: PBMCs. These TCRs come from a woman younger than 35 in good health and CMV-seropositive. Each CDR3 is given with its conserved first and last residue. Each record gives: V gene, J gene, D gene, clone size, CDR3 DNA, CDR3 protein. A D gene is named only where the DNA matches it firmly. Size values are once, few and many counts, or a class for expanded clones, and some rows have none.

V: TRBV28
J: TRBJ2-5
D: TRBD2
size: few
DNA: TGTGCCAGCAGTTTAAGTGCTAGCGGGAGGGCTAGGTACGAAGTAGAGAAGCAAACCCAGTACTTC
CDR3: CASSLSASGRARYEVEKQTQYF

V: TRBV6-1
J: TRBJ1-5
D: NA
size: NA
DNA: TGTGCCAGCAGTAGCGGGTATAGCAATCAGCCCCAGCATTTT
CDR3: CASSSGYSNQPQHF

V: TRBV11-1
J: TRBJ1-2
D: TRBD1
size: NA
DNA: TGTGCCAGCAGCTTAGGGGACAGGATTAACTATGGCTACACCTTC
CDR3: CASSLGDRINYGYTF

V: TRBV7-2
J: TRBJ1-1
D: NA
size: NA
DNA: TGTGCCAGCAGCTTTATTGGGGGGGTGAACACTGAAGCTTTCTTT
CDR3: CASSFIGGVNTEAFF

V: TRBV7-9
J: TRBJ1-5
D: TRBD1
size: few
DNA: TGTGCCAGCAGCTTAGCTCAGGGGGGGCCCCAGCATTTT
CDR3: CASSLAQGGPQHF

V: TRBV12-5
J: TRBJ2-3
D: TRBD2
size: NA
DNA: TGTGCTAGTGGTTTGGTACTCGAGCGGGAGGGCTCAGATACGCAGTATTTT
CDR3: CASGLVLEREGSDTQYF

V: TRBV19
J: TRBJ1-2
D: TRBD1
size: NA
DNA: TGTGCCAGTAGCCCCACCGGGACAGGGGGCGCAGGCTATGGCTACACCTTC
CDR3: CASSPTGTGGAGYGYTF

V: TRBV10-3
J: TRBJ1-1
D: NA
size: NA
DNA: TGTGCCATCAAGCCAGGGTCCATGAACACTGAAGCTTTCTTT
CDR3: CAIKPGSMNTEAFF

V: TRBV10-3
J: TRBJ1-1
D: NA
size: NA
DNA: TGTGCCATCAGTGTTGCTCAACAGAACACTGAAGCTTTCTTT
CDR3: CAISVAQQNTEAFF

V: TRBV11-2
J: TRBJ1-3
D: NA
size: NA
DNA: TGTGCCAGCAGCTTAGGGCCACACTCTGGAAACACCATATATTTT
CDR3: CASSLGPHSGNTIYF

V: TRBV29-1
J: TRBJ1-1
D: NA
size: NA
DNA: TGCAGCGTTGAGTACATCAGGGCCGAAGCTTTCTTT
CDR3: CSVEYIRAEAFF

V: TRBV19
J: TRBJ2-4
D: NA
size: NA
DNA: TGTGCCAGTAGTATCCTAGGTACTAAAAACATTCAGTACTTC
CDR3: CASSILGTKNIQYF

V: TRBV27
J: TRBJ2-7
D: NA
size: NA
DNA: TGTGCCAGCAGCGCAGGGGTTTGGATCTACGAGCAGTACTTC
CDR3: CASSAGVWIYEQYF

V: TRBV7-3
J: TRBJ2-3
D: TRBD2
size: NA
DNA: TGTGCCAGCAGCCCAGCGGGAGGCACAGATACGCAGTATTTT
CDR3: CASSPAGGTDTQYF

V: TRBV28
J: TRBJ2-7
D: NA
size: NA
DNA: TGTGCCAGCAGTTTAGACGGAGGAGAGCAGTACTTC
CDR3: CASSLDGGEQYF

V: TRBV5-1
J: TRBJ2-3
D: TRBD2
size: NA
DNA: TGCGCCAGCGGACTAGGGGTAGGCCGCACAGATACGCAGTATTTT
CDR3: CASGLGVGRTDTQYF

V: TRBV9
J: TRBJ1-4
D: TRBD1
size: NA
DNA: TGTGCCAGCAGCCTTTCCTCCGGGCAGGGGGCTGAAAAACTGTTTTTT
CDR3: CASSLSSGQGAEKLFF

V: TRBV7-2
J: TRBJ2-5
D: NA
size: NA
DNA: TGTGCCAGCAGCTTAGATCAGGTCCAAGAGACCCAGTACTTC
CDR3: CASSLDQVQETQYF

V: TRBV30
J: TRBJ2-3
D: NA
size: few
DNA: TGTGCCTGGAGTGTATACGGTATGGATACGCAGTATTTT
CDR3: CAWSVYGMDTQYF

V: TRBV2
J: TRBJ1-1
D: TRBD1
size: NA
DNA: TGTGCCAGCAGCCCCCGGGACAGGGGGACGGCAACTGGGAAAGCTTTCTTT
CDR3: CASSPRDRGTATGKAFF

V: TRBV6-1
J: TRBJ1-5
D: NA
size: NA
DNA: TGTGCCAGCAGTGAAGAGCCTTATAGCAATCAGCCCCAGCATTTT
CDR3: CASSEEPYSNQPQHF

V: TRBV2
J: TRBJ1-5
D: NA
size: NA
DNA: TGTGCCAGCAGCGCCATGGGGGGAGGGAGCAATCAGCCCCAGCATTTT
CDR3: CASSAMGGGSNQPQHF

V: TRBV29-1
J: TRBJ2-3
D: NA
size: NA
DNA: TGCAGCGTTGCCTGGGGGGCGCAGTATTTT
CDR3: CSVAWGAQYF

V: TRBV6-1
J: TRBJ1-5
D: NA
size: once
DNA: TGTGCCAGCAGATTCCAGGGCAATCAGCCCCAGCATTTT
CDR3: CASRFQGNQPQHF

V: TRBV23-1
J: TRBJ1-2
D: NA
size: few
DNA: TGCGCCAGCAGTCAAGAGGACTATGGCTACACCTTC
CDR3: CASSQEDYGYTF